This entry features one T cell receptor beta chain sequence. This CDR3 has 20 residues. CDR1 is LNHDA, CDR2 SQIVND, per germline (reference sequence). The J segment lost 2 bases and the V segment lost 2 bases, leaving 13 bases of the junction unmatched. Per the original data handling: Reference gene primer amplification gave nucleated cell count estimates. TCRdb's table, derived via immunoSEQ multiplex PCR, lists solely in-frame clones and lacks some. That table gives V, J and clone size, and the DNA gave D and trimming. The repertoire includes some 100,000 clones, about 92% of them detected once, and 5% to 6% sits in the top ten. This record comes from a study of blood T cell repertoires in COVID-19. As for the study in general: Samples of COVID-19 (acute and convalescent) were obtained from the United States, Italy and Spain. T cells, B-cell-depleted T cells, or PBMCs supplied cDNA or gDNA.

The sample consisted of peripheral blood. This TCR was sampled from a man in his forties or fifties with active COVID-19. The chain joins TRBV19 to TRBJ2-5; 14 nucleotides align to TRBD2. The CDR3 DNA reads TGTGCCAGTAGTATAACAAAGGGACTAGCGGGAGTAGGGAGACAAGAGACCCAGTACTTC. Protein sequence: CASSITKGLAGVGRQETQYF. Full variable domain (rest looked up from reference TRBV19 and TRBJ2-5): DGGITQSPKYLFRKEGQNVTLSCEQNLNHDAMYWYRQDPGQGLRLIYYSQIVNDFQKGDIAEGYSVSREKKESFPLTVTSAQKNPTAFYLCASSITKGLAGVGRQETQYFGPGTRLLVL.